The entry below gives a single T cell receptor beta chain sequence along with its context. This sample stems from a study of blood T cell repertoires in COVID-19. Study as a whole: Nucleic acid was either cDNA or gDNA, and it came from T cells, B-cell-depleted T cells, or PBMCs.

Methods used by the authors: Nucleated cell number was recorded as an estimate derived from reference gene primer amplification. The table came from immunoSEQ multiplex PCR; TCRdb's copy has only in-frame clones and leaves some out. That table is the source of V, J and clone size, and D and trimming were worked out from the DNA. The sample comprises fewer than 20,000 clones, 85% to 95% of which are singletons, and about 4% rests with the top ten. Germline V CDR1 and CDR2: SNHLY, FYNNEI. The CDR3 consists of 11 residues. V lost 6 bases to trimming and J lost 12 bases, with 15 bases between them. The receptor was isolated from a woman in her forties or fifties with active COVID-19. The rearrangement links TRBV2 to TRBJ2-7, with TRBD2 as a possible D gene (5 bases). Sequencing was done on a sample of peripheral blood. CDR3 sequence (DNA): TGTGCCAGCAGGGAGCGGACCGTCGTGTACTTC. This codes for CASRERTVVYF.